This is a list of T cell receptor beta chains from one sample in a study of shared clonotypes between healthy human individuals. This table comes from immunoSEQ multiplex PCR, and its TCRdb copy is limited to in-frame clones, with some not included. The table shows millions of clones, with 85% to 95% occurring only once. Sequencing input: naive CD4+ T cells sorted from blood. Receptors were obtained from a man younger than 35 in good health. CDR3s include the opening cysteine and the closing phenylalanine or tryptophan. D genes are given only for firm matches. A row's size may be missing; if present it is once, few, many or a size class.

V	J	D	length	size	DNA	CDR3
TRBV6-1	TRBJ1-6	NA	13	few	TGTGCCAGCAGTGAAGTTACGGAGCTGCCCCTCCACTTT	CASSEVTELPLHF
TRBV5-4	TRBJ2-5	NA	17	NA	TGTGCCAGCAGCCCTCCGGGACGGTCGCTTGGGGGAGAGACCCAGTACTTC	CASSPPGRSLGGETQYF
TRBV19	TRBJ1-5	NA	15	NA	TGTGCCAGTAGAGGGACGGGGCTAGGATATCAGCCCCAGCATTTT	CASRGTGLGYQPQHF
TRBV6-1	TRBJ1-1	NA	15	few	TGTGCCAGCAGTGCCTGGGGGTTTATGAACACTGAAGCTTTCTTT	CASSAWGFMNTEAFF
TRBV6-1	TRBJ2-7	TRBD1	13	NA	TGTGCCAGCAGTGGGACAGGGCGATACGAGCAGTACTTC	CASSGTGRYEQYF
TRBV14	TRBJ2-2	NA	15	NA	TGTGCCAGCAGCCAAGATCTTCGGGGCACCGGGGAGCTGTTTTTT	CASSQDLRGTGELFF
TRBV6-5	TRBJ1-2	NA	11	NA	TGTGCCAGCAGTCGTACAGGGAGCTACACCTTC	CASSRTGSYTF
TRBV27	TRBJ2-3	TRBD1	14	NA	TGTGCCAGCCGGATCGTGGGACAGGGAAATACGCAGTATTTT	CASRIVGQGNTQYF
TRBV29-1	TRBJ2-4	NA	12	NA	TGCAGCGTTGTGGACGGCTTTAACATTCAGTACTTC	CSVVDGFNIQYF
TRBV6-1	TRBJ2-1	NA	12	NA	TGTGCCAGCAGTGACAGGGAGTGGGAGCAGTTCTTC	CASSDREWEQFF
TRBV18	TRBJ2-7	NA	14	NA	TGTGCCAGCTCACCACCGTCAGGTACCTACGAGCAGTACTTC	CASSPPSGTYEQYF
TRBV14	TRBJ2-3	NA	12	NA	TGTGCCAGCAGCCAAGATTTTGGACCGCAGTATTTT	CASSQDFGPQYF
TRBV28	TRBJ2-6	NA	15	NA	TGTGCCAGCCTCGGGGGAAGCTCTGGGGCCAACGTCCTGACTTTC	CASLGGSSGANVLTF
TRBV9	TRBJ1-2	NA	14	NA	TGTGCCAGCAAAAGGCAGGGCGCAATGGCCGGCTACACCTTC	CASKRQGAMAGYTF
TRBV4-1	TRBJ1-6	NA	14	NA	TGCGCCAGCAGCCAAGAAGTGCGTAATTCACCCCTCCACTTT	CASSQEVRNSPLHF
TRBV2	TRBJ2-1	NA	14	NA	TGTGCCAGCAGTGAGGGGCCCCTACGCCATGAGCAGTTCTTC	CASSEGPLRHEQFF
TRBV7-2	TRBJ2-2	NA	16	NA	TGTGCCAGCAGCTTAGTAACGCCTGCGGTAGGGGGGGAGCTGTTTTTT	CASSLVTPAVGGELFF
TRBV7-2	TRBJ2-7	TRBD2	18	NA	TGTGCCAGCAGCTTAAGGCCTAGCGGGATGATAGTCTCCTACGAGCAGTACTTC	CASSLRPSGMIVSYEQYF
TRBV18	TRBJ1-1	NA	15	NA	TGTGCCAGCTCACCAATGCCTTTTGGTGACACTGAAGCTTTCTTT	CASSPMPFGDTEAFF
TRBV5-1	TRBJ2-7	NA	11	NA	TGCGCCAGCGGGGCGGGCCCCGAGCAGTACTTC	CASGAGPEQYF
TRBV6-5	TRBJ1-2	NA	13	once	TGTGCCAGCAGCCCACAGGTCGACTATGGCTACACCTTC	CASSPQVDYGYTF
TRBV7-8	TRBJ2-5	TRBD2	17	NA	TGTGCCAGCAGCTTAGTACCTAGCGGGACCCGACAAGAGACCCAGTACTTC	CASSLVPSGTRQETQYF
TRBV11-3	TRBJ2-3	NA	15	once	TGTGCCAGCAGCTTAGGGCTAGATAACGCAGATACGCAGTATTTT	CASSLGLDNADTQYF
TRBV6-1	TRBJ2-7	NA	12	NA	TGTGCCAGCAGTGACGGAGCCTACGAGCAGTACTTC	CASSDGAYEQYF
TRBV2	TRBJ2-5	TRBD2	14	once	TGTGCCAGCAGTGGGGCTAGCGGGGGGCGCCCTCGGTACTTC	CASSGASGGRPRYF
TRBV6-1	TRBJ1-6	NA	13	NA	TGTGCCAGCAGTGCAATGATTAATTCACCCCTCCACTTT	CASSAMINSPLHF
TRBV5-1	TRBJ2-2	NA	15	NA	TGCGCCAGCAGCTTGGAGGTGGGGACGGGCGGGGAGCTGTTTTTT	CASSLEVGTGGELFF
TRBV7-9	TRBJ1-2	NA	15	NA	TGTGCCAGCAGCGGGGCGGGGAGACCTAACTATGGCTACACCTTC	CASSGAGRPNYGYTF
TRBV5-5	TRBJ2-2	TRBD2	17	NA	TGTGCCAGCAGCTTCGGGGGACTATTGTTTTCCACCGGGGAGCTGTTTTTT	CASSFGGLLFSTGELFF
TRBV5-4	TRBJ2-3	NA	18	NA	TGTGCCAGCAGCTTGGGGGGGCGAGCGAAGCTTCCCACAGATACGCAGTATTTT	CASSLGGRAKLPTDTQYF
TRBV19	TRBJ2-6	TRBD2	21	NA	TGTGCCAGTACCCCTCGAGGGGGTCCAGCGGGAGGGCAATCTGGGGCCAACGTCCTGACTTTC	CASTPRGGPAGGQSGANVLTF